The present entry profiles one T cell receptor (beta chain) with its context. PCR used 60 Vbeta primers and 13 Jbeta primers. Repertoires were generated with immunoSEQ multiplex PCR, while TCRdb's copy carries only in-frame clones and drops some. Among some 140,000 clones listed, 60% to 85% were seen once. These data originate in a study of cytomegalovirus exposure and HLA in healthy donors. CDR3 length equals 13 residues. Germline loops: CDR1 SEHNR, CDR2 FQNEAQ (reference sequence). V dropped 1 base and J dropped 7 bases, with 10 bases sitting between them. Sequencing was done on a sample of PBMCs. This clonotype originated in a woman in her 40s in good health and CMV-seronegative. The V call is TRBV7-9, the J call TRBJ1-2; maybe TRBD1 (5 bases). The CDR3 loop reads CASSLEGAGGYTF. The CDR3 DNA follows: TGTGCCAGCAGCTTAGAAGGGGCTGGTGGCTACACCTTC.